This T cell receptor beta chain was captured in a study of blood T cells in healthy people across ages. Study results and limitations: Calculation of diversity from one million T cells yielded estimates considered to be underestimates. While age rose, TCR beta diversity per million T cells dropped in a roughly linear way.

Per sample, at least 5.5 micrograms of total RNA were extracted. Regarding this clonotype: Its target is not known.

With a J-beta primer mix and a sample-barcoded 5' primer, a second PCR ran roughly 6 to 12 cycles. TCRdb analysed the 5' RACE reads with MiXCR anew, one entry per CDR3 protein. The sample has some 1.4 million distinct CDR3 sequences, roughly 40% seen once; the top ten hold 7% to 9.5%. The sequence was collected from a woman aged 18-29 years in good health. The material sequenced was blood.

CDR3 residues: CASSQAWGETQYF. CDR3 sequence (DNA): TGCGCCAGCAGCCAAGCGTGGGGGGAGACCCAGTACTTC. The chain uses TRBV4-1 and TRBJ2-5; D is tentatively TRBD1 or TRBD2 (5 bases each). V dropped 1 base and J dropped 5 bases, with 8 bases sitting between them. CDR3 length: 13 amino acids. In germline, CDR1 is MGHRA, CDR2 YSYEKL.